This T cell receptor (beta chain) was obtained from a study of T cells in Graves' hyperthyroidism and ophthalmopathy. The wider study: Peripheral blood was drawn at first diagnosis, prior to all treatment. Study-level findings and limits: Model-based prediction identified ophthalmopathy a median 6.5 months prior to its onset. The majority of expanded thyroid clonotypes above 0.001 also appeared in blood.

For this clonotype: Its cognate antigen is unknown.

Trimming at V came to 0 bases and at J to 0 bases, leaving 11 bases not matched to a gene. The CDR3 extends over 18 amino acids. Germline V CDR1 and CDR2: GTSNPN, SVGIG (reference sequence). There were TCR beta CDR3 regions amplified from RNA transcripts. The HTBI primer set drove a first-round RT-PCR of the TCR CDR3. A single record per CDR3 protein comes from TCRdb applying MiXCR to the multiplex PCR reads. The table records about 210,000 distinct CDR3 sequences, roughly 18% of them present only once. Hyperthyroidism was newly diagnosed in patients aged 18 to 65 (duration under 2 months). The sample taken for sequencing was blood. This TCR was sampled from a man aged 35-49 years with Graves' hyperthyroidism. The chain employs TRBV30 and TRBJ2-3; 8 nucleotides match TRBD2. The CDR3 region has the DNA TGTGCCTGGAGTGTAGAATTCCCCGGCGGGGGGAGCACAGATACGCAGTATTTT. The encoded protein is CAWSVEFPGGGSTDTQYF.